One sample yielded the 28 T cell receptor beta chains listed below, sequenced in a study of cytomegalovirus exposure and HLA in healthy donors. 60 Vbeta and 13 Jbeta primers were used in PCR. Using immunoSEQ multiplex PCR, the repertoire was profiled, and TCRdb retains in-frame clones only, with some absent. The sample consists of 75,000 to 90,000 clones, approximately 80% of them appearing once. The sequencing input was PBMCs. The source of these receptors is a woman between 35 and 50 years old in good health and CMV-seropositive.

The CDR3 nucleotides read TGTGCCAGCAGTGAATCCGACAGGTCGGGCTTCGAGCAGTACTTC. Protein sequence: CASSESDRSGFEQYF. J is TRBJ2-7 and V is TRBV25-1, with TRBD1 as a possible D gene (6 bases). CDR3 length: 15 residues. Deletions cut 1 base from V and 6 bases from J, with 16 bases between. The germline V gene encodes CDR1 MGHDK and CDR2 SYGVNS.

In its sample, this clone was seen a few times. The CDR3 sequence: CAWSVRRETQYF. DNA of the CDR3: TGTGCCTGGAGTGTACGGAGAGAGACCCAGTACTTC. The rearrangement joins TRBV30 to TRBJ2-5, with D hard to call. CDR3 size: 12 residues. V was shortened by 0 bases and J by 4 bases, with 6 bases between the two germline ends. Germline values: CDR1 GTSNPN, CDR2 SVGIG (reference sequence).

The chain joins TRBV7-9 to TRBJ1-4; perhaps TRBD1 as D (5 bases). The CDR3 runs to 13 residues. V was cut by 1 base and J by 7 bases, with 7 bases left in between. Germline V lookup: CDR1 SEHNR, CDR2 FQNEAQ (reference sequence). The CDR3 DNA follows: TGTGCCAGCAGCTTAGGGCAGGGTGAAAAACTGTTTTTT. Protein product: CASSLGQGEKLFF.

The chain carries TRBV4-3 and TRBJ2-7; D not resolved. Germline V gene lookup returns CDR1 LGHNA and CDR2 YSLEER. CDR3 size: 17 residues. Trimming pared 0 bases from V and 3 bases from J, leaving 18 bases between. The CDR3 DNA follows: TGCGCCAGCAGCCAAGATCGAGTCGGCCGCCCGGGCTACGAGCAGTACTTC. Amino acids: CASSQDRVGRPGYEQYF.

The chain recombines TRBV18 with TRBJ1-4, with D tentatively TRBD1 (5 bases). Between the trimmed V and J ends, which lost 3 bases and 6 bases, there was a span of 11 bases. The CDR3 totals 14 residues. The germline V gene encodes CDR1 KGHSH and CDR2 LQKENI. The CDR3 here is CASSPRQGDEKLFF. DNA for the CDR3: TGTGCCAGCTCACCCAGGCAGGGCGATGAAAAACTGTTTTTT.

This clone was found once. The genes are TRBV7-7 and TRBJ2-1; 8 nucleotides match TRBD2. The germline V gene encodes CDR1 SSHAT and CDR2 FNYEAQ (reference sequence). Losses at the gene ends were 1 base for V and 7 bases for J; bases not matched to a gene: 6. The CDR3 has 15 amino acids. The chain's CDR3 is CASSLGLASDNEQFF. The CDR3 nucleotides are TGTGCCAGCAGCTTAGGACTAGCGTCGGATAATGAGCAGTTCTTC. The whole variable domain, remainder taken from reference TRBV7-7 and TRBJ2-1, is GAGVSQSPRYKVTKRGQDVTLRCDPISSHATLYWYQQALGQGPEFLTYFNYEAQPDKSGLPSDRFSAERPEGSISTLTIQRTEQRDSAMYRCASSLGLASDNEQFFGPGTRLTVL.

The chain couples TRBV5-1 to TRBJ2-5; 9 bases align to TRBD1. The DNA end favors TRBJ2-7, so the J call may be wrong. CDR3 length: 15 residues. Germline CDR1 SGHRS, CDR2 YFSETQ. The CDR3 DNA reads as TGCGCCAGCAGCTTGGGGGGGACAGGGACCTACGAGCAGTACTTC. It yields the protein CASSLGGTGTYEQYF.

The rearrangement joins TRBV19 to TRBJ1-2; TRBD1 matches 11 bases. The CDR3 has 15 residues. The V and J ends lost 7 bases and 1 base, in that order; junction bases with no gene match: 5. Germline-derived CDR1 and CDR2 are LNHDA and SQIVND (reference sequence). The CDR3 sequence: CASNSGTGGNYGYTF. CDR3 DNA: TGTGCCAGTAACTCCGGGACAGGGGGTAACTATGGCTACACCTTC.

This rearrangement joins TRBV2 to TRBJ1-5, with D perhaps matching TRBD1 (5 bases). The CDR3 extends over 15 amino acids. Germline V CDR1 and CDR2: SNHLY, FYNNEI. V lost 1 base to trimming and J lost 4 bases, with 11 bases between them. CDR3 residues: CASSEVGGSNQPQHF. As DNA, the CDR3 is TGTGCCAGCAGTGAAGTTGGGGGGTCGAATCAGCCCCAGCATTTT.

This clone appeared a single time. The genes are TRBV28 and TRBJ2-7; D perhaps matches TRBD1 (6 bases). Germline CDR1 and CDR2: MDHEN and SYDVKM. The CDR3 extends over 14 amino acids. Trimming removed 3 bases from V and 1 base from J, with 10 bases in between. CDR3 in DNA: TGTGCCAGCAGTTTGCGAACAGGGTCCTACGAGCAGTACTTC. Protein: CASSLRTGSYEQYF.

A note on this clone: This CDR3 is also generated by other DNA sequences in the sample. The J gene is TRBJ2-1, the V gene TRBV11-2; D is unresolved. CDR3 size: 12 residues. The V end was cut by 1 base, the J end by 6 bases, with 4 bases between. Germline V gives CDR1 SGHAT, CDR2 FQNNGV. CDR3 nucleotides: TGTGCCAGCAGCTTAGCGTTCAATGAGCAGTTCTTC. Translating it yields CASSLAFNEQFF.

There are many counts of this clone. The chain couples TRBV7-2 to TRBJ1-5, with 10 bases that match TRBD1. V was pared by 5 bases and J by 6 bases, with 13 bases of the junction left unmatched. Germline V gives CDR1 SGHTA, CDR2 FQGNSA. This CDR3 is 17 amino acids long. The DNA for the CDR3 is TGTGCCAGCAGCGAGAAAATCGGGACAGGGGAGGTTCAGCCCCAGCATTTT. Translating it yields CASSEKIGTGEVQPQHF.

The chain uses TRBV2 and TRBJ1-1, with D uncertain. Germline V gene sequence: CDR1 SNHLY, CDR2 FYNNEI. The CDR3 has 12 amino acids. V lost 4 bases and J 5 bases, leaving 8 bases between the germline ends. CDR3 nucleotides: TGTGCCAGCAGTGGTCGGGGAACTGAAGCTTTCTTT. This gives the protein CASSGRGTEAFF.

This chain connects TRBV9 to TRBJ2-3; D perhaps matches TRBD2 (5 bases). CDR1 is SGDLS, CDR2 YYNGEE, per germline. This CDR3 spans 16 amino acids. Trimming pared 0 bases from V and 2 bases from J, leaving 13 bases between. CDR3 DNA: TGTGCCAGCAGCGTAGCTTCTGAGCGGATCACAGATACGCAGTATTTT. The encoded protein is CASSVASERITDTQYF.

The V gene is TRBV19, the J gene TRBJ1-6; 9 bases map to TRBD1. Germline trimming cut 6 bases from V and 9 bases from J; bases unmatched to any gene: 3. This CDR3 region has 13 residues. Germline V gene lookup returns CDR1 LNHDA and CDR2 SQIVND (reference sequence). CDR3 sequence (DNA): TGTGCCAGTAGGGACAGGGGACTTTCACCCCTCCACTTT. It translates to CASRDRGLSPLHF.

The rearrangement links TRBV5-1 to TRBJ1-1; no clear D. The CDR3 has 14 amino acids. Germline V gives CDR1 SGHRS, CDR2 YFSETQ. Trimming shortened V by 3 bases and J by 0 bases, and 9 bases separated the two germline ends. The CDR3: CASSSREMNTEAFF. As DNA, the CDR3 is TGCGCCAGCAGCTCGAGGGAAATGAACACTGAAGCTTTCTTT.

The J gene is TRBJ1-2, the V gene TRBV6-5, with a tentative D call TRBD1 (6 bases). CDR3 length: 15 amino acids. The V gene lost 8 bases and the J gene lost 2 bases, with 18 bases spanning the gap. Germline values: CDR1 MNHEY, CDR2 SVGAGI. For the CDR3, the DNA is TGTGCCAGCTACCTCGGGAGGAGGGGGAACTATGGCTACACCTTC. This sequence encodes CASYLGRRGNYGYTF.

V usage is TRBV4-2 and J usage is TRBJ1-5; TRBD1 matches 8 bases. The CDR3 is 16 amino acids. Trimming at V came to 4 bases and at J to 1 base, leaving 6 bases not matched to a gene. Germline V gene lookup returns CDR1 LGHNA and CDR2 YNFKEQ. CDR3 DNA: TGTGCCAGCAGCCCCCGGACAGGGCTCAGCAATCAGCCCCAGCATTTT. It is translated as CASSPRTGLSNQPQHF.

CDR3 sequence (DNA): TGCGCCAGCAGCCGAGGGAATACCTACAATGAGCAGTTCTTC. Its protein is CASSRGNTYNEQFF. This chain joins TRBV4-1 and TRBJ2-1; D is possibly TRBD2 (5 bases). The CDR3 is made up of 14 amino acids. Trimming stripped 4 bases from V and 2 bases from J, with 9 bases between. The V gene's germline CDR1 is MGHRA and CDR2 YSYEKL.

The chain carries TRBV27 and TRBJ2-5; TRBD2 might be the D (6 bases). CDR1 and CDR2 from the germline V gene are MNHEY and SMNVEV (reference sequence). The CDR3 sequence is 13 residues long. V lost 5 bases to trimming and J lost 5 bases, with 12 bases between them. The DNA for the CDR3 is TGTGCCAGCAGTCCCCTCGGGGGTGAGACCCAGTACTTC. This codes for CASSPLGGETQYF.

The chain joins TRBV15 to TRBJ2-1; 7 nucleotides agree with TRBD2. The junction had 1 base not matched to a gene; V was cut back by 8 bases and J by 0 bases. The CDR3 is 13 amino acids. Germline V gene lookup returns CDR1 LNHNV and CDR2 YYDKDF (reference sequence). The CDR3 DNA reads TGTGCCACCCGCGGGGGCTCCTACAATGAGCAGTTCTTC. Amino acid sequence: CATRGGSYNEQFF.

With respect to this clone: The identical CDR3 is also encoded by other nucleotide sequences in the sample. The genes are TRBV30 and TRBJ1-1, with unresolved D. The germline CDR1 and CDR2 sequences are GTSNPN and SVGIG (reference sequence). This CDR3 is built from 12 residues. V lost 2 bases to trimming and J lost 4 bases, with 8 bases between them. The CDR3 region is CAWSRGSTEAFF. DNA for the CDR3: TGTGCCTGGAGTCGTGGGAGCACTGAAGCTTTCTTT. The full variable domain, its missing parts supplied by reference TRBV30 and TRBJ1-1, is SQTIHQWPATLVQPVGSPLSLECTVEGTSNPNLYWYRQAAGRGLQLLFYSVGIGQISSEVPQNLSASRPQDRQFILSSKKLLLSDSGFYLCAWSRGSTEAFFGQGTRLTVV.

The V gene is TRBV6-1, the J gene TRBJ2-1; 10 bases map to TRBD1. The V gene end was trimmed by 1 base and the J gene end by 8 bases; junction bases not matched to a gene: 5. CDR1 is MNHNS, CDR2 SASEGT, per germline. The CDR3 consists of 15 residues. The DNA of the CDR3 is TGTGCCAGCAGTGAAGGACAGGGGGCATTGGATGAGCAGTTCTTC. Amino acids: CASSEGQGALDEQFF.

Notes on this clone: An end of the junction differs from the germline gene, which may be a read error. This chain joins TRBV7-3 and TRBJ1-6, with TRBD1 identical over 11 bases. The CDR3 extends over 16 amino acids. Germline CDR1 is SGHTA and CDR2 is FQGTGA. CDR3 in DNA: TGTTCCAGCAGCTTGACTGGGACAGGGGGGAATTCACCCCTCCACTTT. This gives the protein CSSSLTGTGGNSPLHF.

The chain employs TRBV19 and TRBJ1-4; 7 bases match TRBD1. V shed 1 base and J 7 bases; nucleotides not matched to a gene: 6. This CDR3 has 15 amino acids. The germline gives CDR1 LNHDA, CDR2 SQIVND (reference sequence). CDR3 DNA: TGTGCCAGTAGTATAGGTGCAGGGGGAAGTGAAAAACTGTTTTTT. Translation gives CASSIGAGGSEKLFF.

The chain is built from TRBV30 and TRBJ1-1, with TRBD1 identical over 9 bases. This CDR3 has 20 residues. The germline V gene encodes CDR1 GTSNPN and CDR2 SVGIG (reference sequence). The V gene end was trimmed by 5 bases and the J gene end by 5 bases; junction bases not matched to a gene: 27. The CDR3 protein is CAWSGFLGQGPVLGKTEAFF. CDR3 in DNA: TGTGCCTGGTCTGGCTTCCTAGGACAGGGGCCGGTATTGGGTAAGACTGAAGCTTTCTTT.

The V call is TRBV19, the J call TRBJ2-5; 7 bases fit TRBD1. Trimming took 5 bases from V and 5 from J; bases not matched to a gene: 8. The CDR3 sequence is 14 residues long. Germline V gene sequence: CDR1 LNHDA, CDR2 SQIVND (reference sequence). CDR3 in amino acids: CASSDRDNGETQYF. CDR3 sequence (DNA): TGTGCCAGTAGTGACAGGGATAACGGGGAGACCCAGTACTTC.

This clone has more than one count but fewer than ten. J is TRBJ2-5 and V is TRBV5-8; 9 bases align to TRBD1. The V gene's germline CDR1 is SGHTS and CDR2 YDEGEE. This CDR3 region has 17 residues. V shed 0 bases and J 5 bases; nucleotides not matched to a gene: 11. CDR3 bases: TGTGCCAGCAGCTTGGGCTTGGCACAGGGGGCTTTGGAGACCCAGTACTTC. It specifies CASSLGLAQGALETQYF.